This TCR beta chain appears in the sequencing data of a study of blood T cell repertoires in COVID-19. TCRdb's copy holds only in-frame clones and misses some; the assay was immunoSEQ multiplex PCR. Of under 150,000 clones in the sample, 80% to 90% are singletons; the top ten hold approximately 3%. The CDR3 has 17 residues. V dropped 0 bases and J dropped 3; count of bases not matched to a gene: 6. Germline lookup yields CDR1 SGHAT and CDR2 FQNNGV. This chain connects TRBV11-2 to TRBJ2-7; TRBD2 matches 12 bases. The sequencing input was peripheral blood. The receptor's source is a woman aged 55-69 years with active COVID-19. CDR3 in DNA: TGTGCCAGCAGCTTAGACCCAGGACTAGCGGGGAACTACGAGCAGTACTTC. Encoded protein: CASSLDPGLAGNYEQYF.